A single sample gave rise to the 4 T cell receptor beta chains below, sequenced in a study of CXCR3-negative and CXCR3-positive naive CD8 T cells (dated by TCRdb to the late 2010s). The sequencer was a NextSeq 550. The Human TCR Profiling Kit (MiLaboratory) was used to prepare UMI-labeled 5' RACE TRB cDNA libraries. Reads reprocessed by TCRdb are summarized as one entry per CDR3 protein sequence, and DNA is absent. The data table for this sample lists about 150,000 distinct CDR3 sequences. Around 0.5% of the sample belongs to the ten largest clones. Antigens for these TCRs are unknown. General conclusions and limits of the study: TRB CDR3s from CXCR3-positive naive cells showed higher hydrophobicity (lower Kidera factor 4), lower energy, and higher strength and volume indices than CXCR3-negative naive cells.

Input material: naive CXCR3+ CD8+ T cells from blood. In the paper's terms, the cell subset or site label means: CD45RO-CCR7+CD27+CD95- naive CD8+ T cells expressing CXCR3 (TNR3+). The origin of the receptors is a human donor in good health. Some clones in this sample may be carry-over from other donors' samples.

The CDR3 loop is CASSLGAESNQPQHF. The V call is TRBV7-8, the J call TRBJ1-5; the TCRdb D gene call, TRBD1, has no DNA to confirm it. Germline V lookup: CDR1 SGHVS, CDR2 FQNEAQ. The CDR3 spans 15 residues.

The chain is built from TRBV28 and TRBJ1-2; TCRdb proposes TRBD1, but this gene call is untestable without DNA. The CDR3 runs 12 residues. Germline assignment: CDR1 MDHEN and CDR2 SYDVKM. CDR3 in amino acids: CASTGGGYGYTF.

The rearrangement joins TRBV4-1 to TRBJ1-4. The CDR3 is made up of 16 amino acids. Looked up from germline, CDR1 is MGHRA and CDR2 is YSYEKL. The CDR3 loop is CASSITEPATNEKLFF.

The CDR3 reads CASSGRGSYERYF. V and J are TRBV9 and TRBJ2-7; the TCRdb call, TRBD2, lacks DNA for checking. The CDR3 contains 13 residues. The V gene's germline CDR1 is SGDLS and CDR2 YYNGEE.